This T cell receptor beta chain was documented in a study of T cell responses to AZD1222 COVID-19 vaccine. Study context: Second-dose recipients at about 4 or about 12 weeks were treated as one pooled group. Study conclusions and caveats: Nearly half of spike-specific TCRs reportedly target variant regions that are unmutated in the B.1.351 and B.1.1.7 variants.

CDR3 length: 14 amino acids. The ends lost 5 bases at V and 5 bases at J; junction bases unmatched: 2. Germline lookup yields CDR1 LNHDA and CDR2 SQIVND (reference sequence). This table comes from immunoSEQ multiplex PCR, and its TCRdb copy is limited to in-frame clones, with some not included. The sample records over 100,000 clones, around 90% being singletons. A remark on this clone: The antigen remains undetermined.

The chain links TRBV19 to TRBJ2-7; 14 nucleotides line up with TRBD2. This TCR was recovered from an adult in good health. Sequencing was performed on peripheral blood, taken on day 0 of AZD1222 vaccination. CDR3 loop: CASSPGLAGDEQYF. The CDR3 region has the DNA TGTGCCAGTAGTCCGGGACTAGCGGGAGACGAGCAGTACTTC.